The clone carrying this T cell receptor beta chain came up many times. Its antigen is undetermined. TCRdb re-derived calls from the reads in MiXCR, one entry per CDR3 protein. The sample carries 900,000 to 950,000 distinct CDR3 sequences, 31% recorded once. The CDR3 loop spans 15 amino acids. Trimming removed 7 bases from V and 6 bases from J, with 19 bases in between. From germline, CDR1 is SGHTA and CDR2 FQGNSA. This sample was included in a study of T cell repertoires in cytomegalovirus infection. The chain recombines TRBV7-2 with TRBJ1-5; the D gene is possibly TRBD1 (6 bases). This sequence originates from a human donor in good health (CMV status not recorded). Some clones in this sample may be carry-over from other donors' samples. The starting material was cultured CD8+ T cells from PBMCs, obtained from culture after CMV antigen stimulation. DNA of the CDR3: TGTGCCAGCACCCTAGGGGGGGGGAAGGTTCAGCCCCAGCATTTT. This translates into CASTLGGGKVQPQHF.